A single sample is the source of the 20 T cell receptor beta chains below, sequenced in a study of T cells in Graves' hyperthyroidism and ophthalmopathy. Amplified regions were TCR beta CDR3 sequences from RNA transcripts. An initial round of RT-PCR targeting the TCR CDR3 relied on the HTBI primer set. From the multiplex PCR reads, TCRdb called clonotypes with MiXCR, one entry per CDR3 protein. The table lists approximately 330,000 distinct CDR3 sequences, roughly 18% of them singletons. Sequences were obtained from blood. These receptor sequences come from a woman in her forties or fifties with Graves' hyperthyroidism.

With respect to this clonotype: Given a much more abundant clone one base away, this may be a read error. This chain joins TRBV5-1 and TRBJ2-3, with 12 bases identical to TRBD2. CDR1 is SGHRS, CDR2 YFSETQ, per germline. J gave up 1 base and V 5 bases, and 8 bases lay outside the gene matches. The CDR3 is 17 residues long. The CDR3 loop is CASSSGSSGGGTDTQYF. The CDR3 bases are TGCGCCAGCAGTTCCGGGTCTAGCGGGGGGGGCACAGATACGCAGTATTTT.

This clonotype was recorded at least ten times. V usage is TRBV6-2 or TRBV6-3 and J usage is TRBJ2-7; maybe TRBD1 (7 bases). The CDR3 is 15 amino acids. Germline CDR1 reads MNHEY; CDR2 reads SVGEGT. Trimming pared 6 bases from V and 3 bases from J, leaving 18 bases between. As DNA, the CDR3 is TGTGCCAGCAGCCCGAGGGGCGGGACAGTCTACGAGCAGTACTTC. Amino acid sequence: CASSPRGGTVYEQYF.

This chain joins TRBV7-9 and TRBJ2-7, with a tentative D call TRBD1 (7 bases). Per the germline V gene, CDR1 is SEHNR and CDR2 is FQNEAQ (reference sequence). Trimming shortened V by 5 bases and J by 6 bases, and 11 bases separated the two germline ends. CDR3 length: 12 residues. CDR3 nucleotides: TGTGCCAGCAGCAACAGGGGAGGCGAGCAGTACTTC. Translated: CASSNRGGEQYF.

Many counts were recorded for this clonotype. The V gene is TRBV11-2, the J gene TRBJ2-7, with D maybe TRBD2 (6 bases). The CDR3 runs 14 residues. CDR1 SGHAT and CDR2 FQNNGV come from the germline V gene. Trimming cost V 5 bases and J 1 base, with 12 bases left between them. The CDR3 reads CASSLAGISYEQYV. The CDR3 region has the DNA TGTGCCAGCAGCCTGGCGGGAATTTCCTACGAGCAGTACGTC.

The chain joins TRBV7-3 to TRBJ2-5; D tentatively fits TRBD1 or TRBD2 (5 bases each). Germline loops: CDR1 SGHTA, CDR2 FQGTGA. CDR3 size: 14 residues. V was cut by 0 bases and J by 5 bases, with 10 bases left in between. This chain's CDR3 is CASSLTAGTETQYF. The CDR3 DNA sequence: TGTGCCAGCAGCTTAACGGCAGGGACGGAGACCCAGTACTTC.

This clonotype has ten or more counts. J is TRBJ1-1 and V is TRBV5-6; weak D call: TRBD1 (5 bases). The CDR3 is 13 residues long. V lost 0 bases to trimming and J lost 6 bases, with 9 bases between them. Germline lookup yields CDR1 SGHDT and CDR2 YYEEEE. CDR3 sequence: CASSLAGLAEAFF. The CDR3 nucleotides are TGTGCCAGCAGCTTGGCAGGGCTCGCTGAAGCTTTCTTT.

This clonotype was recorded many times. The gene calls are TRBV5-1 and TRBJ2-1, with a weak D call TRBD2 (6 bases). The CDR3 sequence is 14 residues long. Germline CDR1 and CDR2: SGHRS and YFSETQ. Trimming shortened V by 4 bases and J by 6 bases, and 14 bases separated the two germline ends. CDR3 region: CASSRGDLGNEQFF. CDR3 DNA sequence: TGCGCCAGCAGCCGAGGGGACTTGGGCAATGAGCAGTTCTTC.

The chain carries TRBV12-5 and TRBJ1-2; perhaps TRBD1 as D (6 bases). Trimming removed 3 bases from V and 5 bases from J, with 10 bases in between. The CDR3 consists of 13 residues. In germline, CDR1 is LGHNT, CDR2 FRNRAP. The DNA of the CDR3 is TGTGCTAGTGGTTTATCGGGGGCTTATGGCTACACCTTC. This sequence encodes CASGLSGAYGYTF. The whole variable domain, remainder taken from reference TRBV12-5 and TRBJ1-2, is DARVTQTPRHKVTEMGQEVTMRCQPILGHNTVFWYRQTMMQGLELLAYFRNRAPLDDSGMPKDRFSAEMPDATLATLKIQPSEPRDSAVYFCASGLSGAYGYTFGSGTRLTVV.

CDR3 loop: CASSHGSYNEQFF. The CDR3 DNA sequence: TGTGCCAGCAGCCATGGTTCCTACAATGAGCAGTTCTTC. The rearrangement uses TRBV14 and TRBJ2-1; D is ambiguous. CDR1 SGHDN and CDR2 FVKESK come from the germline V gene. V was clipped by 3 bases and J by 1 base, with 4 bases between them. The CDR3 totals 13 residues. Based on the CDR3 plus reference TRBV14 and TRBJ2-1, the full variable domain is EAGVTQFPSHSVIEKGQTVTLRCDPISGHDNLYWYRRVMGKEIKFLLHFVKESKQDESGMPNNRFLAERTGGTYSTLKVQPAELEDSGVYFCASSHGSYNEQFFGPGTRLTVL.

As DNA, the CDR3 is TGTGCCAGCAGCCGGACACCGGCCCCCCAAGAGACCCAGTACTTC. The encoded protein is CASSRTPAPQETQYF. The chain carries TRBV11-2 and TRBJ2-5; tentatively, D is TRBD1 (5 bases). Germline V CDR1 and CDR2: SGHAT, FQNNGV. V lost 5 bases and J 1 base, leaving 14 bases between the germline ends. This CDR3 comprises 15 residues.

The sample holds many counts of this clonotype. The rearrangement uses TRBV7-8 and TRBJ2-5, with 8 nucleotides matching TRBD2. Losses at the gene ends were 5 bases for V and 4 bases for J; bases not matched to a gene: 9. The CDR3 loop spans 15 amino acids. In germline, CDR1 is SGHVS, CDR2 FQNEAQ. CDR3 sequence reads: CASSPGGGRGETQYF. The CDR3 region has the DNA TGTGCCAGCAGCCCCGGGGGGGGCAGGGGAGAGACCCAGTACTTC.

This sequence joins TRBV20-1 and TRBJ1-5; D may be TRBD1 (6 bases). The V and J ends lost 0 bases and 0 bases respectively, with 9 bases between them. The CDR3 consists of 15 residues. In germline, CDR1 is DFQATT, CDR2 SNEGSKA (reference sequence). The CDR3 is CSARDLRGSNQPQHF. DNA for the CDR3: TGCAGTGCTAGAGATCTCAGGGGTAGCAATCAGCCCCAGCATTTT.

Many counts were recorded for this clonotype. The V gene is TRBV18, the J gene TRBJ2-1; 9 bases are shared with TRBD1. Unmatched junction bases numbered 6, after V lost 3 bases and J lost 9 bases. Germline CDR1 reads KGHSH; CDR2 reads LQKENI. This CDR3 spans 14 amino acids. The CDR3 bases are TGTGCCAGCTCACCGACAGGGGGGTTCGGTGAGCAGTTCTTC. Translating gives CASSPTGGFGEQFF.

V usage is TRBV5-6 and J usage is TRBJ1-2; D not certain. The germline V and J ends were trimmed by 1 base and 4 bases, with 5 bases remaining between them. This CDR3 spans 12 amino acids. From germline, CDR1 is SGHDT and CDR2 YYEEEE. The CDR3 region is CASSLLFYGYTF. The CDR3 DNA reads TGTGCCAGCAGCTTGTTGTTCTATGGCTACACCTTC.

This clonotype has ten or more counts. The chain joins TRBV20-1 to TRBJ2-3, with 11 bases identical to TRBD2. Germline assignment: CDR1 DFQATT and CDR2 SNEGSKA (reference sequence). J lost 6 bases, V lost 3 bases, and 11 bases had no gene match. CDR3 length: 16 amino acids. The CDR3 protein is CSASRPSGGRGDTQYF. CDR3 nucleotide sequence: TGCAGTGCTAGCCGCCCTAGCGGGGGGCGGGGGGATACGCAGTATTTT.

This chain joins TRBV20-1 and TRBJ2-5; the match to TRBD2 covers 10 bases. The CDR3 has 16 residues. V lost 5 bases and J lost 5; bases outside the gene matches: 14. Germline assignment: CDR1 DFQATT and CDR2 SNEGSKA (reference sequence). This CDR3 reads CSAGRLAGYFGETQYF. DNA of the CDR3: TGCAGTGCTGGGCGACTAGCGGGTTATTTTGGGGAGACCCAGTACTTC.

This chain connects TRBV7-9 to TRBJ2-1; D not resolved. The CDR3 runs to 16 residues. Germline V CDR1 and CDR2: SEHNR, FQNEAQ (reference sequence). The V and J ends lost 4 bases and 0 bases respectively, with 13 bases between them. CDR3 DNA sequence: TGTGCCAGCAGCTCCTTCTTGACTCGCTCCTACAATGAGCAGTTCTTC. Translated, it gives CASSSFLTRSYNEQFF. The whole variable domain, filled in from reference TRBV7-9 and TRBJ2-1, reads DTGVSQNPRHKITKRGQNVTFRCDPISEHNRLYWYRQTLGQGPEFLTYFQNEAQLEKSRLLSDRFSAERPKGSFSTLEIQRTEQGDSAMYLCASSSFLTRSYNEQFFGPGTRLTVL.

There are many counts of this clonotype. The gene calls are TRBV11-2 and TRBJ2-7; the D call may be TRBD1 or TRBD2 (5 bases each). From germline, CDR1 is SGHAT and CDR2 FQNNGV. The CDR3 consists of 14 residues. Deletions cut 5 bases from V and 4 bases from J, with 15 bases between. The CDR3 here is CASSLAGAAYEQYV. The CDR3 nucleotides are TGTGCCAGCAGCCTAGCCGGGGCCGCATACGAGCAGTACGTC.

This chain joins TRBV3-1 and TRBJ1-5; no clear D gene. The germline V and J ends were trimmed by 0 bases and 2 bases, with 11 bases remaining between them. This CDR3 is built from 16 residues. Germline V gene data show CDR1 as LGHDT and CDR2 as YNNKEL (reference sequence). In nucleotides, the CDR3 is TGTGCCAGCAGCCAAGATTTCGGCTACGGCAATCAGCCCCAGCATTTT. It yields the protein CASSQDFGYGNQPQHF.

This clonotype has a handful of counts. The chain employs TRBV9 and TRBJ2-3; possible D gene TRBD1, 5 bases. Germline V gene sequence: CDR1 SGDLS, CDR2 YYNGEE. Trimming removed 4 bases from V and 5 bases from J, with 23 bases in between. The CDR3 loop spans 17 amino acids. The CDR3 region has the DNA TGTGCCAGCAGCCCCCAAGGGGCGATCCCACTTGAAGATACGCAGTATTTT. Translation: CASSPQGAIPLEDTQYF.